A single sample is the source of the 8 T cell receptor beta chains below, sequenced in a study of blood T cells in healthy people across ages. Primers used in a second PCR of about 7 to 12 cycles were a sample-barcoded 5' primer and a J-beta primer mix. MiXCR, run by TCRdb on the 5' RACE reads, gives a single entry per CDR3 protein. The sample includes approximately 800,000 distinct CDR3 sequences, approximately 67% seen only once; the top ten take around 30%. The sequenced material came from blood. These receptors all come from a young man in good health.

The gene calls are TRBV7-2 and TRBJ2-1; no reliable D call. This CDR3 has 11 amino acids. Germline V gives CDR1 SGHTA, CDR2 FQGNSA. Trimming pared 0 bases from V and 9 bases from J, leaving 3 bases between. The CDR3 region has the DNA TGTGCCAGCAGCTTAGCATCTGAGCAGTTCTTC. Amino acid sequence: CASSLASEQFF.

This sequence joins TRBV6-5 and TRBJ2-1; TRBD2 matches at 10 bases. Trimming at V came to 6 bases and at J to 3 bases, leaving 8 bases not matched to a gene. The CDR3 has 16 residues. Germline assignment: CDR1 MNHEY and CDR2 SVGAGI. The CDR3 is CASRFLSGGNYNEQFF. The CDR3 nucleotides read TGTGCCAGCAGATTCCTTAGCGGGGGGAACTACAATGAGCAGTTCTTC.

This clonotype occurred a few times. The CDR3 nucleotides are TGTGCCAGCAGCCAAGATTTCAGGGTTGAGACCCAGTACTTC. The encoded protein is CASSQDFRVETQYF. The V gene is TRBV4-2, the J gene TRBJ2-4, with D perhaps matching TRBD1 (5 bases). The J call may be wrong; the DNA end is better matched by TRBJ2-5. The CDR3 is 14 amino acids. Per the germline V gene, CDR1 is LGHNA and CDR2 is YNFKEQ.

The chain recombines TRBV29-1 with TRBJ1-5, with a weak D call TRBD1 (5 bases). V was shortened by 4 bases and J by 6 bases, with 16 bases between the two germline ends. Per the germline V gene, CDR1 is SQVTM and CDR2 is ANQGSEA. This CDR3 region has 14 residues. The CDR3 spells CSVGDPGNGQPQHF. CDR3 DNA sequence: TGCAGCGTTGGGGACCCGGGGAACGGTCAGCCCCAGCATTTT.

V gene TRBV6-2 or TRBV6-3 combines with J gene TRBJ1-6; 10 bases are shared with TRBD1. Germline loops: CDR1 MNHEY, CDR2 SVGEGT. This CDR3 is 14 amino acids long. The V gene end was trimmed by 6 bases and the J gene end by 10 bases; junction bases not matched to a gene: 6. The CDR3 region is CASSAGTGVSPLHF. The CDR3 DNA follows: TGTGCCAGCAGCGCCGGGACAGGGGTCTCACCCCTCCACTTT.

The rearrangement joins TRBV10-3 to TRBJ1-1; perhaps TRBD1 as D (5 bases). The CDR3 consists of 12 residues. CDR1 is ENHRY and CDR2 is SYGVKD in the germline V gene. Deletions cut 6 bases from V and 6 bases from J, with 11 bases between. The CDR3 sequence is CAISRDTSEAFF. DNA for the CDR3: TGTGCCATCAGCAGGGATACATCTGAAGCTTTCTTT.

V usage is TRBV12-3 or TRBV12-4 and J usage is TRBJ2-3; possibly TRBD1 for D (5 bases). The CDR3 has 14 amino acids. V was clipped by 6 bases and J by 4 bases, with 14 bases between them. As DNA, the CDR3 is TGTGCCAGCAGGGGGCCACGAGGCGCAGATACGCAGTATTTT. It yields the protein CASRGPRGADTQYF.

The chain combines TRBV20-1 with TRBJ1-5; 7 nucleotides line up with TRBD1. Germline V gene sequence: CDR1 DFQATT, CDR2 SNEGSKA (reference sequence). V dropped 2 bases and J dropped 4; count of bases not matched to a gene: 8. The CDR3 contains 15 residues. CDR3 in amino acids: CSARHPGQRNQPQHF. CDR3 sequence (DNA): TGCAGTGCTAGACATCCGGGACAGAGAAATCAGCCCCAGCATTTT.